One sample yielded the 6 T cell receptor beta chains listed below, sequenced in a study of OX40 agonist ivuxolimab in advanced cancers. The table came from immunoSEQ multiplex PCR; TCRdb's copy has only in-frame clones and leaves some out. The table lists fewer than 20,000 clones, about four fifths of them singletons, with 25% to 40% in the top ten. The starting material was CD4+ or CD8+ T cells sorted from blood, obtained in a trial of the OX40 agonist ivuxolimab. Source of these receptors: an adult with an advanced solid tumor such as melanoma, head and neck, liver or kidney cancer.

The rearrangement uses TRBV6-5 and TRBJ2-5; tentatively, D is TRBD1 (6 bases). This CDR3 comprises 14 residues. Germline V gene sequence: CDR1 MNHEY, CDR2 SVGAGI. V was cut by 6 bases and J by 0 bases, with 11 bases left in between. The CDR3 sequence is CASSPGTYQETQYF. The DNA for the CDR3 is TGTGCCAGCAGCCCCGGGACATACCAAGAGACCCAGTACTTC.

The gene calls are TRBV19 and TRBJ1-2; D gene uncertain. CDR3 length: 12 amino acids. Between the trimmed V and J ends, which lost 3 bases and 6 bases, there was a span of 8 bases. Germline lookup yields CDR1 LNHDA and CDR2 SQIVND (reference sequence). The CDR3 DNA reads as TGTGCCAGTAGTATCCCACCCGATGGCTACACCTTC. As protein: CASSIPPDGYTF.

The chain couples TRBV2 to TRBJ1-2; D ambiguous. The CDR3 length is 10 residues. The germline V gene has CDR1 SNHLY and CDR2 FYNNEI. V was trimmed by 10 bases and J by 6 bases, leaving 9 bases between them. In DNA form, the CDR3 reads TGTGCCACCAAGAGGGATGGCTACACCTTC. It is translated as CATKRDGYTF. Full variable domain (rest looked up from reference TRBV2 and TRBJ1-2): EPEVTQTPSHQVTQMGQEVILRCVPISNHLYFYWYRQILGQKVEFLVSFYNNEISEKSEIFDDQFSVERPDGSNFTLKIRSTKLEDSAMYFCATKRDGYTFGSGTRLTVV.

The chain recombines TRBV7-2 with TRBJ1-5, with D maybe TRBD1 (6 bases). This CDR3 is 15 amino acids long. V lost 5 bases and J 11 bases, leaving 22 bases between the germline ends. Germline CDR1 SGHTA, CDR2 FQGNSA. The CDR3: CASSPVQDSPKAQHF. CDR3 nucleotide sequence: TGTGCCAGCAGCCCAGTTCAGGACAGTCCCAAGGCCCAGCATTTT.

The chain employs TRBV6-5 and TRBJ2-2; D is uncertain. Looked up from germline, CDR1 is MNHEY and CDR2 is SVGAGI. Trimming removed 2 bases from V and 3 bases from J, with 10 bases in between. The CDR3 extends over 15 amino acids. CDR3 sequence: CASSYRTDHTGELFF. CDR3 DNA sequence: TGTGCCAGCAGTTACCGAACGGACCACACCGGGGAGCTGTTTTTT.

The V call is TRBV11-3, the J call TRBJ1-5; the D is unclear. CDR3 length: 12 residues. V was cut by 1 base and J by 5 bases, with 3 bases left in between. The V gene's germline CDR1 is SGHNT and CDR2 YENEEA. The CDR3 loop is CASSLGDQPQHF. CDR3 sequence (DNA): TGTGCCAGCAGCTTAGGGGATCAGCCCCAGCATTTT.